This T cell receptor beta chain emerged from a study of cytomegalovirus exposure and HLA in healthy donors. After removal of 5 bases from V and 7 bases from J, the junction contained 7 bases not matched to a gene. From germline, CDR1 is ENHRY and CDR2 SYGVKD. The CDR3 has 14 amino acids. A remark on this clone: No antigen is known for it.

Study observations and caveats: Some TCR beta chains (164 of them) were listed as cytomegalovirus-associated. As confirmed in vitro, three CMV-associated chains were specific for CMV antigens. A classifier reportedly called cytomegalovirus status with high sensitivity and specificity. Subsequent analysis showed first-cohort TCR clusters tending to co-occur in 120 validation repertoires.

Sequencing was performed with immunoSEQ multiplex PCR; in TCRdb, only in-frame clones are kept and a portion is missing. The sample holds under 200,000 clones, 86% seen once. This TCR was recovered from a woman in her thirties in good health and CMV-seronegative. The chain combines TRBV10-3 with TRBJ2-7, with 11 nucleotides matching TRBD2. What was sequenced was PBMCs. CDR3: CAISIAGGFIEQYF. The CDR3 DNA follows: TGTGCCATCAGTATAGCGGGGGGGTTTATTGAGCAGTACTTC.